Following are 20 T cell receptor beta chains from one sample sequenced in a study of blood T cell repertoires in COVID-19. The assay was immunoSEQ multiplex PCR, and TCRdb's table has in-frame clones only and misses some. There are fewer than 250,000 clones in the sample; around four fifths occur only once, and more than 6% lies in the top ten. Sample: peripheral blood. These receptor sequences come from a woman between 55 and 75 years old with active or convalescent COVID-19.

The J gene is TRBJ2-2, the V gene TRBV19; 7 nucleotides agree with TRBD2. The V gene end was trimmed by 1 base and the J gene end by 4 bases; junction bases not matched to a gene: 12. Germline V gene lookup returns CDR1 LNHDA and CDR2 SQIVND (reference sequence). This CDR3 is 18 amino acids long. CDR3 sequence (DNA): TGTGCCAGTAGTATAGTTCGCTCGCGGGAGTCGGGCACCGGGGAGCTGTTTTTT. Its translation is CASSIVRSRESGTGELFF. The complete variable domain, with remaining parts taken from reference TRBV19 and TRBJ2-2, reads DGGITQSPKYLFRKEGQNVTLSCEQNLNHDAMYWYRQDPGQGLRLIYYSQIVNDFQKGDIAEGYSVSREKKESFPLTVTSAQKNPTAFYLCASSIVRSRESGTGELFFGEGSRLTVL.

DNA for the CDR3: TGTGCCAGCAGCCCCAATCTAAATCACCGTTCACCCCTCCACTTT. Translating it yields CASSPNLNHRSPLHF. The gene calls are TRBV3-1 (or the pseudogene TRBV3-2) and TRBJ1-6; the D is unclear. The CDR3 is made up of 15 amino acids. Germline V gene data show CDR1 as LGHDT and CDR2 as YNNKEL (reference sequence). V gave up 4 bases and J gave up 9 bases, with 16 bases separating them.

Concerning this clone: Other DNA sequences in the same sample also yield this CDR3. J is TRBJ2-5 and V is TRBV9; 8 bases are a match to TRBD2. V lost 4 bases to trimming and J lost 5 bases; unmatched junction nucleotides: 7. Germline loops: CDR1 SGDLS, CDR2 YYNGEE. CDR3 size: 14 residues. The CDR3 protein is CASSPGLAGETQYF. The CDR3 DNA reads TGTGCCAGCAGCCCAGGACTAGCTGGGGAGACCCAGTACTTC.

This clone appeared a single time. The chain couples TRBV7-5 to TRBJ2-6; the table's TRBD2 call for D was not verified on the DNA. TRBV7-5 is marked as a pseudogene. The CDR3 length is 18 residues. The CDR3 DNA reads TGTGCCAGAAGCTTTAACCGGGAGTCGAGCTCTGGGGCCAACGTCCTGACTTTC. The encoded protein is CARSFNRESSSGANVLTF.

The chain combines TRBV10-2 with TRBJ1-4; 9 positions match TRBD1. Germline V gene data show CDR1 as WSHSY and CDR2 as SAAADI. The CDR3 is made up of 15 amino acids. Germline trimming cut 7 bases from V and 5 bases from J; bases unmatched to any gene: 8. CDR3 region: CASKTQQGANEKLFF. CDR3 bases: TGCGCCAGCAAAACTCAACAGGGGGCAAATGAAAAACTGTTTTTT.

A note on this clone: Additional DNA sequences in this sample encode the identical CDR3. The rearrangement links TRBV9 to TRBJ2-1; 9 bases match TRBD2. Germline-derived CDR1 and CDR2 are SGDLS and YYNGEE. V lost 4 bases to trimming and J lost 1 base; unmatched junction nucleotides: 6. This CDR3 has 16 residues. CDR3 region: CASSRGGGGSYNEQFF. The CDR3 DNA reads TGTGCCAGCAGCCGCGGCGGGGGGGGGTCCTACAATGAGCAGTTCTTC. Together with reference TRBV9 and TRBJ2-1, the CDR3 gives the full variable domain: DSGVTQTPKHLITATGQRVTLRCSPRSGDLSVYWYQQSLDQGLQFLIQYYNGEERAKGNILERFSAQQFPDLHSELNLSSLELGDSALYFCASSRGGGGSYNEQFFGPGTRLTVL.

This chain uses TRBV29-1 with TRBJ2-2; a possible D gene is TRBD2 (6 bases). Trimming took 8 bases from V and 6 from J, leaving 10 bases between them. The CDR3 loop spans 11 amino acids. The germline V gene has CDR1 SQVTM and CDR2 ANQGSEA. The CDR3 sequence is CSTSSAGELFF. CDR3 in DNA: TGCAGCACCTCTAGCGCCGGGGAGCTGTTTTTT.

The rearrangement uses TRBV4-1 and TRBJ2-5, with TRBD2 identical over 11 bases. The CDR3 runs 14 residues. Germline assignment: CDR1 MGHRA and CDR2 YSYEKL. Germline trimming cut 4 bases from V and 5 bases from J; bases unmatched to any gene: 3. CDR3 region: CASSLAGGSETQYF. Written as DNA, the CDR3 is TGCGCCAGCAGCCTAGCGGGAGGGTCTGAGACCCAGTACTTC.

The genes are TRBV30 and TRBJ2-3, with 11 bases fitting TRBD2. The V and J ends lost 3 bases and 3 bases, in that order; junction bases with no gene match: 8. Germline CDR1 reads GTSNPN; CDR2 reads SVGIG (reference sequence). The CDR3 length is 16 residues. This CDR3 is CAWSAGTSGPTDTQYF. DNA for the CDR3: TGTGCCTGGAGCGCCGGGACTAGCGGACCGACAGATACGCAGTATTTT.

DNA for the CDR3: TGTGCCAGCAGTGTAACCGGGACAGGGGGCAATCAGCCCCAGCATTTT. Amino acid sequence: CASSVTGTGGNQPQHF. The genes are TRBV6-1 and TRBJ1-5; the match to TRBD1 covers 10 bases. V lost 4 bases and J lost 2; bases outside the gene matches: 5. Germline loops: CDR1 MNHNS, CDR2 SASEGT. The CDR3 loop spans 16 amino acids.

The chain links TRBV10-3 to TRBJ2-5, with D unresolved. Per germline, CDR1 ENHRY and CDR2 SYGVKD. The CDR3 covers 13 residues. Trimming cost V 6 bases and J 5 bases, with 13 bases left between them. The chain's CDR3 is CAISPRSEETQYF. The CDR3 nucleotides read TGTGCCATCAGCCCAAGGAGCGAGGAGACCCAGTACTTC.

CDR3 coding DNA: TGTGCCAGCAGGGGACAGGGCTATGGCTACACCTTC. It encodes CASRGQGYGYTF. The chain links TRBV2 to TRBJ1-2; 9 bases are shared with TRBD1. This CDR3 has 12 residues. J was trimmed by 4 bases and V by 6 bases; bases with no gene match: 0. Germline V CDR1 and CDR2: SNHLY, FYNNEI.

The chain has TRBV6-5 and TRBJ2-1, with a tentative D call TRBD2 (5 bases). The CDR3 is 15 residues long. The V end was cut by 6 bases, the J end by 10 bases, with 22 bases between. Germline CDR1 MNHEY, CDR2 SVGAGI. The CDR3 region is CASRISTSGNYEQFF. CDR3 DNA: TGTGCCAGCAGAATATCCACTAGTGGCAACTACGAGCAGTTCTTC.

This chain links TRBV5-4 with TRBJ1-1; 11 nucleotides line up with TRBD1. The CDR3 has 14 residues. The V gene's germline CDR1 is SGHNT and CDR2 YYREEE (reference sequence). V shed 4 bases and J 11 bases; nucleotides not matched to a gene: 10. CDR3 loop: CASSPNRDRGGAFF. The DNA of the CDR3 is TGTGCCAGCAGCCCTAACCGGGACAGGGGGGGGGCTTTCTTT.

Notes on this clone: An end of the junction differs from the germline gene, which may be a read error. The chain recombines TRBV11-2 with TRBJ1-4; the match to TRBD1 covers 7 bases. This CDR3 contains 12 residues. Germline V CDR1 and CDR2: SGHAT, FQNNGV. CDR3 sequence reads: CASSLVPGTEQF. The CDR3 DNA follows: TGTGCCAGCAGCTTAGTACCCGGGACAGAACAATTT. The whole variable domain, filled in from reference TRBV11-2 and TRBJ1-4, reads EAGVAQSPRYKIIEKRQSVAFWCNPISGHATLYWYQQILGQGPKLLIQFQNNGVVDDSQLPKDRFSAERLKGVDSTLKIQPAKLEDSAVYLCASSLVPGTEQFGSGTQLSVL.

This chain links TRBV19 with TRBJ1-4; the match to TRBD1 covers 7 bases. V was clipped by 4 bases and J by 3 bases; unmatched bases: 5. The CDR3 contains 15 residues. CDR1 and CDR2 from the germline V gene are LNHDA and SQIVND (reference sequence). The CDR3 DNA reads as TGTGCCAGTAGTACTTGGACAGGCTCTAATGAAAAACTGTTTTTT. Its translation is CASSTWTGSNEKLFF.

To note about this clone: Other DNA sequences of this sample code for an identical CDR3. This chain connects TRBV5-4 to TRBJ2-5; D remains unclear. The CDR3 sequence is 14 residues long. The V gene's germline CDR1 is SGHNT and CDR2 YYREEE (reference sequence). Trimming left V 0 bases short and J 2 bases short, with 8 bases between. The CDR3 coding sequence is TGTGCCAGCAGCTTGGCCGGCAGGCAAGAGACCCAGTACTTC. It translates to CASSLAGRQETQYF. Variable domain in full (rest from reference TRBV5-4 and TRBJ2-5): ETGVTQSPTHLIKTRGQQVTLRCSSQSGHNTVSWYQQALGQGPQFIFQYYREEENGRGNFPPRFSGLQFPNYSSELNVNALELDDSALYLCASSLAGRQETQYFGPGTRLLVL.

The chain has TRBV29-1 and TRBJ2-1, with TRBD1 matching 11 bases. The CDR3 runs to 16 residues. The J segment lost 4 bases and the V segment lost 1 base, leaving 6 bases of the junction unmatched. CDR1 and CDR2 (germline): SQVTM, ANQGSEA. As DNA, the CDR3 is TGCAGCGTTGAAGCCTCGGACAGGGGGCTTTACAATGAGCAGTTCTTC. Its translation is CSVEASDRGLYNEQFF.

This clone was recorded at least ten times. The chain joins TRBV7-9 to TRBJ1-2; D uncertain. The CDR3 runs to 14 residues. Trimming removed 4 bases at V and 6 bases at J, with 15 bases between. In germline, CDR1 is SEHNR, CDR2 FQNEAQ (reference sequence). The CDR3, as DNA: TGTGCCAGCAGCTCCCCCGGTGAGGTGGATGGCTACACCTTC. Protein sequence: CASSSPGEVDGYTF. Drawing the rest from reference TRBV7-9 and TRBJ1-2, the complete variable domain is DTGVSQNPRHKITKRGQNVTFRCDPISEHNRLYWYRQTLGQGPEFLTYFQNEAQLEKSRLLSDRFSAERPKGSFSTLEIQRTEQGDSAMYLCASSSPGEVDGYTFGSGTRLTVV.

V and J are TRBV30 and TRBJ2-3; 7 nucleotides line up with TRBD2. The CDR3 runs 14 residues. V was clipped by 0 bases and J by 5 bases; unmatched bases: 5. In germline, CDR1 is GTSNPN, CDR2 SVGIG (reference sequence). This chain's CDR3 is CAWSVRERLDTQYF. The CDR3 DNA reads TGTGCCTGGAGTGTGCGGGAGAGATTAGATACGCAGTATTTT.